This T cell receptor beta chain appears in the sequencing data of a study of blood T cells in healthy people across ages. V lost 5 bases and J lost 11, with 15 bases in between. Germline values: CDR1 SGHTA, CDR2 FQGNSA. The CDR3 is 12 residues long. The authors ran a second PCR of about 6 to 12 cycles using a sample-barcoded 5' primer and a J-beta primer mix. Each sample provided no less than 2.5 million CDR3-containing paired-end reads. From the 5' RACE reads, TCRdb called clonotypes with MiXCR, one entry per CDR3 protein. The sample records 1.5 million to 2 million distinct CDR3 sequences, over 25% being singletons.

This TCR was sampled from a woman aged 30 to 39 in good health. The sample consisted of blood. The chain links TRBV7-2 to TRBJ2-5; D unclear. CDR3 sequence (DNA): TGTGCCAGCAGCCTAGAGAGGCGGATGCAGTACTTC. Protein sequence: CASSLERRMQYF.